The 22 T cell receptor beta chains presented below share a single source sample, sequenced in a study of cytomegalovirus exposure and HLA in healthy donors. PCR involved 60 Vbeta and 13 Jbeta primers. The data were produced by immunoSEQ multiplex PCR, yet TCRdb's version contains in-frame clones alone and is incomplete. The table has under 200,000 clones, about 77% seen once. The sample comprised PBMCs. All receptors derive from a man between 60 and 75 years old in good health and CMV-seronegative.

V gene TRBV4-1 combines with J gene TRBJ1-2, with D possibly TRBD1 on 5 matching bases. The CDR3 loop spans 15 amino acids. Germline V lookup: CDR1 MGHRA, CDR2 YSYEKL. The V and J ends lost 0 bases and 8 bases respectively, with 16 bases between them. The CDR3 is CASSQDFAGLGGYTF. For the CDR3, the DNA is TGCGCCAGCAGCCAAGATTTCGCAGGGCTGGGCGGCTACACCTTC.

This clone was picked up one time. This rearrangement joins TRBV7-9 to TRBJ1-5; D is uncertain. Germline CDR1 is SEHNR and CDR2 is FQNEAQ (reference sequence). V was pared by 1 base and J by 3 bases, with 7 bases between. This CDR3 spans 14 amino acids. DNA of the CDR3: TGTGCCAGCAGCTTAGGCGGGATCAATCAGCCCCAGCATTTT. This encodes CASSLGGINQPQHF.

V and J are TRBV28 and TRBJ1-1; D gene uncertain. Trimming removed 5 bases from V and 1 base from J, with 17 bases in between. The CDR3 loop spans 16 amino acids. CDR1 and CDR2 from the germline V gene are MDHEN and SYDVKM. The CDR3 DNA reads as TGTGCCAGCAGTCCAACCCCCGGCGGGCCGAACACTGAAGCTTTCTTT. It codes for CASSPTPGGPNTEAFF.

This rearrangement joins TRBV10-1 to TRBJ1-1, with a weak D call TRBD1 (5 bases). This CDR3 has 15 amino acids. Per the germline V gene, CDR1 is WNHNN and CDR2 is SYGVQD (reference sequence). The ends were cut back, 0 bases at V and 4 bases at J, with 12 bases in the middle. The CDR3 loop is CASSESLGGGTEAFF. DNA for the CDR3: TGCGCCAGCAGTGAGTCGTTGGGGGGAGGCACTGAAGCTTTCTTT.

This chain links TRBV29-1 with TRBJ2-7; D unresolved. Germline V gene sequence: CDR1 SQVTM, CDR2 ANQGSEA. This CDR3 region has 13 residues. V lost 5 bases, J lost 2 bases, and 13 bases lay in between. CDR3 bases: TGCAGCGTTTCGCGTACCCGGGCCTACGAGCAGTACTTC. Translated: CSVSRTRAYEQYF.

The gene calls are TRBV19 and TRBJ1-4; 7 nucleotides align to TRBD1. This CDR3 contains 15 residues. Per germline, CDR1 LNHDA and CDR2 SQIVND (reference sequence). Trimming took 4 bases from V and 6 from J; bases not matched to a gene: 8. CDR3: CASSNRQGVDEKLFF. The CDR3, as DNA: TGTGCCAGTAGTAACAGACAGGGTGTGGATGAAAAACTGTTTTTT.

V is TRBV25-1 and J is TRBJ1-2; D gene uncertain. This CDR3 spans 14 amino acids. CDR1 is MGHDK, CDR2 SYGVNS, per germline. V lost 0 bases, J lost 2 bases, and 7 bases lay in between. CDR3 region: CASSEYGGNYGYTF. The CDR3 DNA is TGTGCCAGCAGTGAATATGGCGGAAACTATGGCTACACCTTC.

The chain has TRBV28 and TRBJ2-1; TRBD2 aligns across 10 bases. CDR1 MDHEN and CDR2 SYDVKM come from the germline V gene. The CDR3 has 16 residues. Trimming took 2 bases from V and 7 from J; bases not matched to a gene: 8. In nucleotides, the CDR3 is TGTGCCAGCAGTTTAACCCTAGCGGGAGATGGTAATGAGCAGTTCTTC. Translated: CASSLTLAGDGNEQFF.

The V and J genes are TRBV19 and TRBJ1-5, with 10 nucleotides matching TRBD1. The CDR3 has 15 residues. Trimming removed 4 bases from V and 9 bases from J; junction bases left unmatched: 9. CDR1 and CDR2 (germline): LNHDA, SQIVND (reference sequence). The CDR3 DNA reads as TGTGCCAGTAGTAGCGACAGGGGGCAGTTAGGGCCCCAGCATTTT. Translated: CASSSDRGQLGPQHF.

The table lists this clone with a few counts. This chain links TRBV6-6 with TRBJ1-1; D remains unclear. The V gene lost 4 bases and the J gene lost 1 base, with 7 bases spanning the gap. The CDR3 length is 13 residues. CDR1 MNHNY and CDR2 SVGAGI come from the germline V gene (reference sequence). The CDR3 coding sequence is TGTGCCAGCAGTTTTAGACAGAACACTGAAGCTTTCTTT. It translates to CASSFRQNTEAFF.

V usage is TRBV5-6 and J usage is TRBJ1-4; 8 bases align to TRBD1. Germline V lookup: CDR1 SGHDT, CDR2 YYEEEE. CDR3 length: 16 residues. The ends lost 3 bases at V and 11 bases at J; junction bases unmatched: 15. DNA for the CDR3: TGTGCCAGCAGCTCAGACAGGGGATCCTTATACGGGAAACTGTTTTTT. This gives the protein CASSSDRGSLYGKLFF.

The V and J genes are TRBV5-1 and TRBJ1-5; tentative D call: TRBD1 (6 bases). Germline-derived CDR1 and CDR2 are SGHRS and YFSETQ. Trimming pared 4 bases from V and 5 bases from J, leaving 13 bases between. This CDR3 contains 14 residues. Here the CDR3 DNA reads TGCGCCAGCAGCCTAGGGGGGGGCTATCAGCCCCAGCATTTT. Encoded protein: CASSLGGGYQPQHF.

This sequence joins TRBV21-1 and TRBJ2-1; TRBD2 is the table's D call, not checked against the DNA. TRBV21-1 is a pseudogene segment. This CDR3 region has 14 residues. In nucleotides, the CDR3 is TGTGCCAGCAACCCACCGGGAGTCTACAATGAGCAGTTCTTC. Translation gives CASNPPGVYNEQFF.

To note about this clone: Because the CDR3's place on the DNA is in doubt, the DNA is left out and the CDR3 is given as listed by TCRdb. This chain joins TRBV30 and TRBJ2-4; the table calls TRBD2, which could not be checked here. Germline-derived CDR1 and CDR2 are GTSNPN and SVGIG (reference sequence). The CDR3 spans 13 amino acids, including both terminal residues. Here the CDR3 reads CAWSVVGRGAAYF.

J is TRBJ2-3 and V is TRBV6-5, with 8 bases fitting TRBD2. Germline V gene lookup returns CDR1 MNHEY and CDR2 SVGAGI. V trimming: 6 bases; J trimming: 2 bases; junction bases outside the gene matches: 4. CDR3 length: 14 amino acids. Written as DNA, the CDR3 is TGTGCCAGCAGCGCGGGGGGAAACACAGATACGCAGTATTTT. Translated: CASSAGGNTDTQYF.

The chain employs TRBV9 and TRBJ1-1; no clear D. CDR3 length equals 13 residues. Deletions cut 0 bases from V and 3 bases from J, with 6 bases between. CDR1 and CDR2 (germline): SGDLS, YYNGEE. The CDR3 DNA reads TGTGCCAGCAGCGTAGGAGTCGACACTGAAGCTTTCTTT. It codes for CASSVGVDTEAFF.

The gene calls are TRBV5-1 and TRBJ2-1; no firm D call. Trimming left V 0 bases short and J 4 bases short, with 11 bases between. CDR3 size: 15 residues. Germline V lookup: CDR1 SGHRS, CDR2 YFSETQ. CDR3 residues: CASSLVEQLYNEQFF. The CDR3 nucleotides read TGCGCCAGCAGCTTGGTGGAACAGCTATACAATGAGCAGTTCTTC.

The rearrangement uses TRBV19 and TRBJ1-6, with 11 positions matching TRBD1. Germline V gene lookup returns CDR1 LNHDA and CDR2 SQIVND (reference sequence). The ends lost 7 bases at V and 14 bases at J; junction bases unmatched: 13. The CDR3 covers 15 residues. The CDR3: CASMDRDRGNPSLHF. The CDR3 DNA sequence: TGTGCCAGTATGGACCGGGACAGGGGGAACCCTTCCCTCCACTTT.

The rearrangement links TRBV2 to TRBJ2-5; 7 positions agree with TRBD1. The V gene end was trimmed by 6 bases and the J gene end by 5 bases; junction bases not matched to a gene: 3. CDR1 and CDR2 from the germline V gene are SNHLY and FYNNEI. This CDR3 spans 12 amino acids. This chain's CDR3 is CASRGTVETQYF. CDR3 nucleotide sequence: TGTGCCAGCAGAGGGACAGTGGAGACCCAGTACTTC.

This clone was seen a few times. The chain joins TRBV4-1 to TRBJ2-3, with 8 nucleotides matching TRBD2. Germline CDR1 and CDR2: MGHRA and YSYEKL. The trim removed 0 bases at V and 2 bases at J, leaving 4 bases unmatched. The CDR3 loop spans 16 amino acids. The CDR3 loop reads CASSQDSGTTTDTQYF. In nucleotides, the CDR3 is TGCGCCAGCAGCCAAGATAGCGGGACCACCACAGATACGCAGTATTTT.

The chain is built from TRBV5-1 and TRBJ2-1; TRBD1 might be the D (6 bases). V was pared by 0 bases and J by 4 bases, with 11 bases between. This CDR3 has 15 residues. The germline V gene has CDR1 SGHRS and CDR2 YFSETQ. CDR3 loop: CASSLEQGLYNEQFF. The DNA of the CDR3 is TGCGCCAGCAGCTTGGAACAGGGTCTGTACAATGAGCAGTTCTTC.

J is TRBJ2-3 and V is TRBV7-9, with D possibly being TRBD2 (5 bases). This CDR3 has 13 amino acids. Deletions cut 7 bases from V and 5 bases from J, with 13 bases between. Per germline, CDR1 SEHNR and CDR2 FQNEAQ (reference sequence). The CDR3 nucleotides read TGTGCCAGCATTAGTCTAGCAGGAGATACGCAGTATTTT. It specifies CASISLAGDTQYF.